The 3 T cell receptor beta chains listed next were all sequenced from one sample in a study of blood T cell repertoires in COVID-19. Using immunoSEQ multiplex PCR, the repertoire was profiled, and TCRdb retains in-frame clones only, with some absent. Seen here are 85,000 to 130,000 clones, roughly nine tenths observed once, and the top ten hold 0.85% to 1%. Sequenced: peripheral blood. These receptors originate from a man in his sixties with acute or convalescent COVID-19.

This clone was counted a single time. The chain employs TRBV5-4 and TRBJ1-1; D uncertain. Germline V gene data show CDR1 as SGHNT and CDR2 as YYREEE (reference sequence). Trimming shortened V by 0 bases and J by 1 base, and 7 bases separated the two germline ends. This CDR3 is 14 amino acids long. CDR3 DNA: TGTGCCAGCAGCTTGGTCCTATCGAACACTGAAGCTTTCTTT. This sequence encodes CASSLVLSNTEAFF.

V and J are TRBV11-2 and TRBJ2-7, with 10 bases that match TRBD2. V was clipped by 4 bases and J by 5 bases; unmatched bases: 5. The length of the CDR3 is 14 residues. Germline V CDR1 and CDR2: SGHAT, FQNNGV. The CDR3 DNA sequence: TGTGCCAGCAGCTCTTCCGGGACTAGCGACGAGCAGTACTTC. Protein: CASSSSGTSDEQYF.

The V and J genes are TRBV5-4 and TRBJ1-1, with TRBD1 matching 7 bases. CDR1 SGHNT and CDR2 YYREEE come from the germline V gene (reference sequence). Trimming took 0 bases from V and 5 from J; bases not matched to a gene: 7. The length of the CDR3 is 15 residues. The CDR3 region has the DNA TGTGCCAGCAGCTTGGACAGGGGCGAGGTGACTGAAGCTTTCTTT. Protein product: CASSLDRGEVTEAFF.